These 8 T cell receptor beta chains originate from one sample sequenced in a study of T-cell reconstitution after alpha-beta-depleted transplantation in children. Unique molecular identifiers were incorporated when the TCRbeta library was constructed. Each CDR3 protein is one row after TCRdb ran MiXCR on the PCR reads. The repertoire holds some 500,000 distinct CDR3 sequences, 30% to 35% seen once, with approximately 2.3% in the top ten. Source: PBMCs from the stem cell graft donor, taken from the stem cell graft. These receptors all stem from a human donor who donated a stem cell graft to a child with aplastic anemia.

The rearrangement links TRBV29-1 to TRBJ2-1, with D perhaps matching TRBD1 or TRBD2 (5 bases each). Trimming pared 0 bases from V and 5 bases from J, leaving 11 bases between. The CDR3 loop spans 14 amino acids. CDR1 and CDR2 (germline): SQVTM, ANQGSEA. CDR3 sequence (DNA): TGCAGCGTTGAAGAGCCGGGACCCAACAATGAGCAGTTCTTC. This gives the protein CSVEEPGPNNEQFF.

The chain carries TRBV5-1 and TRBJ2-2; the match to TRBD1 covers 7 bases. CDR1 SGHRS and CDR2 YFSETQ come from the germline V gene. The CDR3 loop spans 17 amino acids. Losses at the gene ends were 4 bases for V and 5 bases for J; bases not matched to a gene: 14. CDR3 in DNA: TGCGCCAGCAGCGAAGGGAACGGGACAGCTCGAACCGGGGAGCTGTTTTTT. Protein product: CASSEGNGTARTGELFF.

This clonotype was counted a few times. V and J are TRBV10-3 and TRBJ2-2, with 7 bases identical to TRBD2. Germline assignment: CDR1 ENHRY and CDR2 SYGVKD. Germline trimming cut 5 bases from V and 1 base from J; bases unmatched to any gene: 4. The CDR3 has 15 amino acids. The CDR3 nucleotides read TGTGCCATCAGTCAGGGAGGGCTGAACACCGGGGAGCTGTTTTTT. The encoded protein is CAISQGGLNTGELFF.

The rearrangement links TRBV3-1 to TRBJ2-7, with 8 bases fitting TRBD2. V shed 0 bases, J shed 5 bases, and the junction held 9 bases outside the gene matches. Germline CDR1 is LGHDT and CDR2 is YNNKEL (reference sequence). This CDR3 region has 16 residues. The CDR3 region is CASSQDYAGGDNEQYF. DNA of the CDR3: TGTGCCAGCAGCCAAGATTACGCGGGAGGCGACAACGAGCAGTACTTC.

This clonotype was picked up one time. The J gene is TRBJ1-5, the V gene TRBV6-2 or TRBV6-3, with 8 bases aligning to TRBD1. This CDR3 spans 13 amino acids. CDR1 MNHEY and CDR2 SVGEGT come from the germline V gene. The trim removed 8 bases at V and 6 bases at J, leaving 6 bases unmatched. CDR3 residues: CASGSRGLQPQHF. The CDR3 DNA follows: TGTGCCAGCGGGAGCAGGGGGCTTCAGCCCCAGCATTTT.

This clonotype has just a few counts. The chain couples TRBV20-1 to TRBJ2-7; tentatively, D is TRBD1 or TRBD2 (5 bases each). The length of the CDR3 is 11 residues. CDR1 and CDR2 from the germline V gene are DFQATT and SNEGSKA (reference sequence). Trimming stripped 3 bases from V and 6 bases from J, with 9 bases between. As DNA, the CDR3 is TGCAGTGCTAGGGGACCTTTCGAGCAGTACGTC. Translating gives CSARGPFEQYV.

This sequence joins TRBV25-1 and TRBJ2-1; 7 bases match TRBD1. V dropped 5 bases and J dropped 4; count of bases not matched to a gene: 11. Germline V lookup: CDR1 MGHDK, CDR2 SYGVNS. This CDR3 spans 16 amino acids. The DNA for the CDR3 is TGTGCCAGCAGTATTGAGGGGGCCCCTAGGTACAATGAGCAGTTCTTC. This codes for CASSIEGAPRYNEQFF.

This rearrangement joins TRBV5-1 to TRBJ1-6; possible D gene TRBD1, 6 bases. The germline V gene encodes CDR1 SGHRS and CDR2 YFSETQ. V was cut by 0 bases and J by 9 bases, with 13 bases left in between. The length of the CDR3 is 15 residues. In DNA form, the CDR3 reads TGCGCCAGCAGCTTGGATAGGGGGGCTAGTTCACCCCTCCACTTT. The encoded protein is CASSLDRGASSPLHF. The full variable domain, in which reference TRBV5-1 and TRBJ1-6 provide the parts outside the CDR3, is KAGVTQTPRYLIKTRGQQVTLSCSPISGHRSVSWYQQTPGQGLQFLFEYFSETQRNKGNFPGRFSGRQFSNSRSEMNVSTLELGDSALYLCASSLDRGASSPLHFGNGTRLTVT.